This TCR beta chain was sequenced during a study of early T cells in non-severe SARS-CoV-2 infection. Unique molecular identifiers were attached to individual cDNA molecules. Using its own MiXCR run on the 5' RACE reads, TCRdb lists one record per CDR3 protein. The repertoire holds approximately 68,000 distinct CDR3 sequences, with roughly 9.1% as singletons. Study findings and constraints: Database matching using VDJdb favored anti-spike CD8 responses, with private and CD4 specificities left missing.

For this clonotype: Its matching antigen is unknown.

This CDR3 spans 16 amino acids. V was cut by 2 bases and J by 4 bases, with 17 bases left in between. The germline CDR1 and CDR2 sequences are MNHEY and SVGAGI. This specimen was whole blood, taken at baseline. The source is an adult who was a healthcare worker with PCR-confirmed SARS-CoV-2 infection or an uninfected control (not recorded which). V gene TRBV6-5 combines with J gene TRBJ1-2; D perhaps matches TRBD1 (6 bases). Written as DNA, the CDR3 is TGTGCCAGCAGTTACGCCCCAATCAGGGGAAGCTATGGCTACACCTTC. Its translation is CASSYAPIRGSYGYTF.